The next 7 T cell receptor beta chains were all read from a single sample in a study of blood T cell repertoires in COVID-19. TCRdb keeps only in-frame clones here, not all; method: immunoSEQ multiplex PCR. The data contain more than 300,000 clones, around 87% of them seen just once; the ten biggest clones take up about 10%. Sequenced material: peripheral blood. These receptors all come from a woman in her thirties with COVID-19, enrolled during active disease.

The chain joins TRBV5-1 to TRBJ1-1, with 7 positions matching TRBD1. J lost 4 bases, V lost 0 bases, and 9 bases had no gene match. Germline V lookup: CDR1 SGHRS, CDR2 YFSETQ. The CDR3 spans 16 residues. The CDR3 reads CASSLVAGGLGTEAFF. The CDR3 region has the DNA TGCGCCAGCAGCTTGGTGGCAGGGGGTTTGGGCACTGAAGCTTTCTTT.

CDR3 protein: CVIGRGRGEQFF. In nucleotides, the CDR3 is TGCGTCATCGGCAGGGGGCGCGGTGAGCAGTTCTTC. V is TRBV29-1 and J is TRBJ2-1, with 8 bases matching TRBD1. Germline V gene data show CDR1 as SQVTM and CDR2 as ANQGSEA. CDR3 length: 12 amino acids.

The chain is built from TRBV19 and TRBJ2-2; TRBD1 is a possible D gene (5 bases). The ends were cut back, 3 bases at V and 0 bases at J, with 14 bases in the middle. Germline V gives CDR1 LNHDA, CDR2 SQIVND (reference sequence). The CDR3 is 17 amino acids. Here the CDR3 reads CASSIAQGSSNTGELFF. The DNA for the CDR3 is TGTGCCAGTAGTATCGCGCAGGGTTCTTCGAACACCGGGGAGCTGTTTTTT.

The CDR3 protein is CASSEWGRGETQYF. The CDR3 DNA reads as TGTGCCAGCAGTGAATGGGGGCGGGGGGAGACCCAGTACTTC. This sequence joins TRBV6-1 and TRBJ2-5; tentative D call: TRBD2 (7 bases). V was shortened by 2 bases and J by 5 bases, with 12 bases between the two germline ends. Looked up from germline, CDR1 is MNHNS and CDR2 is SASEGT. There are 14 residues in the CDR3.

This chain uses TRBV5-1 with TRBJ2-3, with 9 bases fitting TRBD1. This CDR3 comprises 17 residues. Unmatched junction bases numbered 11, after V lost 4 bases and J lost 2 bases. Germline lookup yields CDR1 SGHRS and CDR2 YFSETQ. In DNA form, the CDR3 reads TGCGCCAGCAGCCTACCCACCGGGACAGGGCACACAGATACGCAGTATTTT. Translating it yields CASSLPTGTGHTDTQYF.

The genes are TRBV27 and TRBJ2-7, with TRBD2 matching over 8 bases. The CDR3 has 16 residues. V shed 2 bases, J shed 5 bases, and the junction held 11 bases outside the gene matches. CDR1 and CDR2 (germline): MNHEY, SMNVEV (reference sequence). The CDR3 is CASSLLSAGGFNEQYF. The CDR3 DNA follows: TGTGCCAGCAGTTTACTATCCGCGGGAGGATTCAACGAGCAGTACTTC.

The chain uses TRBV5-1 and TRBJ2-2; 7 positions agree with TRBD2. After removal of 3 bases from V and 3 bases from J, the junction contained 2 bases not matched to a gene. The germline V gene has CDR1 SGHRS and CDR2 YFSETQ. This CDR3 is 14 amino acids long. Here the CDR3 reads CASSSGLDTGELFF. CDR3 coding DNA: TGCGCCAGCAGCTCAGGACTAGACACCGGGGAGCTGTTTTTT.